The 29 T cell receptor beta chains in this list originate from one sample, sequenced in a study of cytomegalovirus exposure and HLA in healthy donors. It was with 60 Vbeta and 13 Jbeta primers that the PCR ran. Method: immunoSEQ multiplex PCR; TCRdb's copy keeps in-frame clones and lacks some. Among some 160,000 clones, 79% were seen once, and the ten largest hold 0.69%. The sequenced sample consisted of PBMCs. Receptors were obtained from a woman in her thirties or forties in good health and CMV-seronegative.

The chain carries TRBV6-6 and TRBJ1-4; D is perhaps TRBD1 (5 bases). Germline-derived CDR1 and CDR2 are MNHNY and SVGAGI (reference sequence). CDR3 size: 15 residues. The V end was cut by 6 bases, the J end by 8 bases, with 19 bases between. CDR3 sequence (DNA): TGTGCCAGCAGCGACCCCTCCGGGGGAGTCGAAAAACTGTTTTTT. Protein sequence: CASSDPSGGVEKLFF.

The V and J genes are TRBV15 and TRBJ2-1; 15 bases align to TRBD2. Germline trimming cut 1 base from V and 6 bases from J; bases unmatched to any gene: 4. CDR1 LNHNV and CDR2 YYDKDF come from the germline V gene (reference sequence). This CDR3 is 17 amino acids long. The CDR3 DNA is TGTGCCACCAGCAGAGTCGGACTAGCGGGAGGGCCCAATGAGCAGTTCTTC. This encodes CATSRVGLAGGPNEQFF.

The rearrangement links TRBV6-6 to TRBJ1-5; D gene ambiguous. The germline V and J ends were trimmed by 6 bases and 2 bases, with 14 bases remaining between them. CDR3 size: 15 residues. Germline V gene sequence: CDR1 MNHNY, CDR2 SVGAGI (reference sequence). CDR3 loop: CASRPTGRGNQPQHF. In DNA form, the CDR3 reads TGTGCCAGCAGACCAACGGGAAGGGGCAATCAGCCCCAGCATTTT.

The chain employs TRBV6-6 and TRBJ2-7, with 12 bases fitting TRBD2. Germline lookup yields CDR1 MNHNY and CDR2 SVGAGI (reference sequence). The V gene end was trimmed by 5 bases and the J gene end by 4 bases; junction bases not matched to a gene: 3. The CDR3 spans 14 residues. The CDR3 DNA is TGTGCCAGCAGTACTCTAGCGGGAGGGTACGAGCAGTACTTC. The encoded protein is CASSTLAGGYEQYF.

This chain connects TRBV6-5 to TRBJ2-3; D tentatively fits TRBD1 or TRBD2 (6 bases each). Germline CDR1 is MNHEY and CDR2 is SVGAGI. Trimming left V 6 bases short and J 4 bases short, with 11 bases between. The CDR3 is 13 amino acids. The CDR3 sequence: CASRYRDSDTQYF. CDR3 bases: TGTGCCAGCAGATACAGGGACTCAGATACGCAGTATTTT.

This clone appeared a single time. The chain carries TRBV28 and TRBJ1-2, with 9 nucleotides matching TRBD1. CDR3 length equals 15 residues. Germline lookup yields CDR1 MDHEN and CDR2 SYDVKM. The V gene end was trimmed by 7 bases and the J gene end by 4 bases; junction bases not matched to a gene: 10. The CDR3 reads CASTPRTGAFYGYTF. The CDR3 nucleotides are TGTGCCAGCACCCCTCGGACAGGGGCCTTCTATGGCTACACCTTC.

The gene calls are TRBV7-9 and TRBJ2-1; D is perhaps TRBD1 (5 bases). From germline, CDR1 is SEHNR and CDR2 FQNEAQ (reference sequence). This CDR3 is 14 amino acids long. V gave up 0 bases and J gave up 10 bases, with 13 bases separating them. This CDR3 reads CASSLALVGAEQFF. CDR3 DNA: TGTGCCAGCAGCTTAGCTCTAGTAGGGGCAGAGCAGTTCTTC.

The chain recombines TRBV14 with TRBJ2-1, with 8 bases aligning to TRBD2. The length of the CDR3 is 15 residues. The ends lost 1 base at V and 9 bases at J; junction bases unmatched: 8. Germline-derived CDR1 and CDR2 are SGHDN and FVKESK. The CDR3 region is CASSQGLAGIPEQFF. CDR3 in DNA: TGTGCCAGCAGCCAAGGGCTAGCGGGCATCCCTGAGCAGTTCTTC. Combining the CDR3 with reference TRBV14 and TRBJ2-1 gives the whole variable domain EAGVTQFPSHSVIEKGQTVTLRCDPISGHDNLYWYRRVMGKEIKFLLHFVKESKQDESGMPNNRFLAERTGGTYSTLKVQPAELEDSGVYFCASSQGLAGIPEQFFGPGTRLTVL.

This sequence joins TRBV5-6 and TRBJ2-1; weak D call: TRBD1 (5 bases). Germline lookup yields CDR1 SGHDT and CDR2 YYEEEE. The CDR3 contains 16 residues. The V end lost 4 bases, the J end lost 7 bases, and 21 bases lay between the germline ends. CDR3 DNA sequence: TGTGCCAGCAGCGAAACCCAGGGATCGGGTTTTAATGAGCAGTTCTTC. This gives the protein CASSETQGSGFNEQFF.

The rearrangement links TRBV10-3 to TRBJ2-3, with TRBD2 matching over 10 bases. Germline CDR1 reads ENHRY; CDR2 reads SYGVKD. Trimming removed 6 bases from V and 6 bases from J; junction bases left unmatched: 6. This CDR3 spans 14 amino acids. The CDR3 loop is CAISASGGADTQYF. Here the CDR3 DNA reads TGTGCCATCAGCGCCAGCGGGGGGGCCGATACGCAGTATTTT.

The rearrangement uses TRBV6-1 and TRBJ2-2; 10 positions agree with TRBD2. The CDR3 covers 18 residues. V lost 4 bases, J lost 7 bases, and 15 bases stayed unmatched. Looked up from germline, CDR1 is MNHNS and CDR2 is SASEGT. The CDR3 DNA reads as TGTGCCAGCAGTGCTCCCCCGCCTAGCGGGAGTAATAGCGGGGAGCTGTTTTTT. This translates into CASSAPPPSGSNSGELFF.

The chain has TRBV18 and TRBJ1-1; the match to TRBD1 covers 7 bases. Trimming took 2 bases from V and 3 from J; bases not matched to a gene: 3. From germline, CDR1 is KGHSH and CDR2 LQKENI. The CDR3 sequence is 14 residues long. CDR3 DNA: TGTGCCAGCTCACCATTGACAGGGTACACTGAAGCTTTCTTT. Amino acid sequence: CASSPLTGYTEAFF.

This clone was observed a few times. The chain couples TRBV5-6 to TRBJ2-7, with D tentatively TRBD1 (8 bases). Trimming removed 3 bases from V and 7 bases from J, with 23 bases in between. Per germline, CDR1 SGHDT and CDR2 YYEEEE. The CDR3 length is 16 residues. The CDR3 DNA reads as TGTGCCAGCAGCTCCGAGGGAGGGACAGGTATGTGGGAGCAGTACTTC. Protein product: CASSSEGGTGMWEQYF.

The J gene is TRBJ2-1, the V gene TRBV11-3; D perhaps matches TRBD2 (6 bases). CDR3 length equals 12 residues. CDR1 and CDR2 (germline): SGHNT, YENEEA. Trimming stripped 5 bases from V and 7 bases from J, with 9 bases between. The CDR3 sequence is CASSGRPNEQFF. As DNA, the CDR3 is TGTGCCAGCAGCGGGAGGCCGAATGAGCAGTTCTTC.

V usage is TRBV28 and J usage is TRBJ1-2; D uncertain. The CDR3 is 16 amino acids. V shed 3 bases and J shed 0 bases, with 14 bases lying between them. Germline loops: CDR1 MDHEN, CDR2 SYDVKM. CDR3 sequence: CASSLLGSKTNYGYTF. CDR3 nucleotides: TGTGCCAGCAGTTTGTTGGGCAGCAAAACTAACTATGGCTACACCTTC.

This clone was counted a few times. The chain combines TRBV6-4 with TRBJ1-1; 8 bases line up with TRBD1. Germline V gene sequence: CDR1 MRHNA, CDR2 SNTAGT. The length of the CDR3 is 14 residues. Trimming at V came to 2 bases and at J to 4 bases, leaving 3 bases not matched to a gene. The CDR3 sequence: CASSDRDRSTEAFF. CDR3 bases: TGTGCCAGCAGTGACCGGGACAGGAGCACTGAAGCTTTCTTT.

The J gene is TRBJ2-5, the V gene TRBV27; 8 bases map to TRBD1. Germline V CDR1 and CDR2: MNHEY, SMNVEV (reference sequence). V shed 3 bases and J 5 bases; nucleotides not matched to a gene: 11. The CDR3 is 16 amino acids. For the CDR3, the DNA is TGTGCCAGCAGTTTTTACAGGGGGTTGGGTCAGGAGACCCAGTACTTC. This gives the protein CASSFYRGLGQETQYF.

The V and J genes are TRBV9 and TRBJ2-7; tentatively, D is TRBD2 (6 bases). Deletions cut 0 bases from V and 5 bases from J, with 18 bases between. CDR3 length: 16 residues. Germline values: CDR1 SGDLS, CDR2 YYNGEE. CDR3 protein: CASSVAAWRGQDEQYF. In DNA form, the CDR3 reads TGTGCCAGCAGCGTAGCCGCGTGGAGGGGCCAAGACGAGCAGTACTTC.

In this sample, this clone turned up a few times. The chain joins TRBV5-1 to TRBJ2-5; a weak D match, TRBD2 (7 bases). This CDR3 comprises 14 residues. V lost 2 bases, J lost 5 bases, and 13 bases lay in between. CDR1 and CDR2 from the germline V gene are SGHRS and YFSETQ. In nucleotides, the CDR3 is TGCGCCAGCAGCTTAGGGGGGGATTGGGAGACCCAGTACTTC. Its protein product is CASSLGGDWETQYF.

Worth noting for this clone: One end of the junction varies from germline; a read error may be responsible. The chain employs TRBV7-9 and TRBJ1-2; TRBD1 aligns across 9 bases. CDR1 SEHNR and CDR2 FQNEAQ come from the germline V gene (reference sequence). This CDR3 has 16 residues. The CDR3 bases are TGTTCCAGCAGCTTGGGAGCTCCGGACAGGGGCTATGGCTACACCTTC. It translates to CSSSLGAPDRGYGYTF. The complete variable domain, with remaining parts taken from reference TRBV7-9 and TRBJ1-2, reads DTGVSQNPRHKITKRGQNVTFRCDPISEHNRLYWYRQTLGQGPEFLTYFQNEAQLEKSRLLSDRFSAERPKGSFSTLEIQRTEQGDSAMYLCSSSLGAPDRGYGYTFGSGTRLTVV.

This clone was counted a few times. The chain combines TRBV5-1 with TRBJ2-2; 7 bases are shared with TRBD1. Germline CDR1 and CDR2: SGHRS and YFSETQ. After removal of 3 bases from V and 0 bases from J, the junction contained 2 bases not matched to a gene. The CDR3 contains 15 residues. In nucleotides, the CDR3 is TGCGCCAGCAGCTCGGGACAGTCGAACACCGGGGAGCTGTTTTTT. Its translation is CASSSGQSNTGELFF.

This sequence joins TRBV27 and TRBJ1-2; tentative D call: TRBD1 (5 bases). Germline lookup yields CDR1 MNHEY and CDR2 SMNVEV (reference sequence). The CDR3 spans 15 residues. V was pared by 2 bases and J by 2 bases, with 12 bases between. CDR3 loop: CASSLRGRANYGYTF. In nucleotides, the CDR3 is TGTGCCAGCAGTTTAAGGGGCAGGGCAAACTATGGCTACACCTTC.

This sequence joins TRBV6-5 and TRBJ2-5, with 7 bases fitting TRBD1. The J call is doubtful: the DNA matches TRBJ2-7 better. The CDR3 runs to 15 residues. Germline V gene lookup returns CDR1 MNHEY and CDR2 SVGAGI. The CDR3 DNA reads TGTGCCAGCAGCCCGCCCCGGGACAGCGCCTACGAGCAGTACTTC. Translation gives CASSPPRDSAYEQYF.

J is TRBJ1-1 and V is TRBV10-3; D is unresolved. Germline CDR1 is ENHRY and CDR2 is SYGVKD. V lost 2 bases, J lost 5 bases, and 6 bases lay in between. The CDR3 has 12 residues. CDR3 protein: CAISETETEAFF. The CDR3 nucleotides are TGTGCCATCAGTGAGACTGAAACTGAAGCTTTCTTT.

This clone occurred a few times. The chain's CDR3 is CASSYRTARAAFF. The CDR3 nucleotides are TGTGCCAGCAGCTATCGGACAGCCCGCGCGGCTTTCTTT. The V gene is TRBV5-4, the J gene TRBJ1-1; D is perhaps TRBD1 (6 bases). This CDR3 is built from 13 residues. The V gene lost 3 bases and the J gene lost 11 bases, with 17 bases spanning the gap. Germline loops: CDR1 SGHNT, CDR2 YYREEE (reference sequence).

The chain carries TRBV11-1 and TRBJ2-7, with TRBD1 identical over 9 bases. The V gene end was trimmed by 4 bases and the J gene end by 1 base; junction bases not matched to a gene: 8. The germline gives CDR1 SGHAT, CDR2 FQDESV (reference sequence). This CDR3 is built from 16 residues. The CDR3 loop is CASSYKQGAGSYEQYF. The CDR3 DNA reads TGTGCCAGCAGCTACAAACAGGGGGCTGGGTCCTACGAGCAGTACTTC.

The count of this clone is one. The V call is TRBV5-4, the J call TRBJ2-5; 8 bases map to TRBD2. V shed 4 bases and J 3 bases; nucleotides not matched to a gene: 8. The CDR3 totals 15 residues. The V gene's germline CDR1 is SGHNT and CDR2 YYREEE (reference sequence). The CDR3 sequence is CASSPTGLVEETQYF. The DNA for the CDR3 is TGTGCCAGCAGCCCTACGGGACTAGTCGAAGAGACCCAGTACTTC.

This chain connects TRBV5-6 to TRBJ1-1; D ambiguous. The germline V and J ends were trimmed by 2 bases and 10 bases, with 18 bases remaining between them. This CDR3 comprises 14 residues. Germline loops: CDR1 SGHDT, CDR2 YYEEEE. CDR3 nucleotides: TGTGCCAGCAGCTTTTTTCGTGCAGGAAGGATAGCTTTCTTT. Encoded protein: CASSFFRAGRIAFF.

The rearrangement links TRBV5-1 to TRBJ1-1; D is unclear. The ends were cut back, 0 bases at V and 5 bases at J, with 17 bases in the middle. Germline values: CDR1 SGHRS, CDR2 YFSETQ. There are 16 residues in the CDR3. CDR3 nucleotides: TGCGCCAGCAGCTTGGAAATGCGGTCGGTTTCTACTGAAGCTTTCTTT. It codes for CASSLEMRSVSTEAFF.